This record looks at one TCR beta chain sequence and its context. Original processing methods: Using reference gene primer amplification, nucleated cell counts were estimated. The data were produced by immunoSEQ multiplex PCR, yet TCRdb's version contains in-frame clones alone and is incomplete. That table furnishes V, J and clone size, whereas the DNA furnished D and trimming. The sample includes around 70,000 clones, more than 65% seen only once; the top ten take 9.8%. The entry originates in a study of blood T cell repertoires in COVID-19. Study overall: The United States, Italy and Spain supplied acute and convalescent COVID-19 samples. The cDNA or gDNA used as material had been derived from T cells, B-cell-depleted T cells, or PBMCs.

CDR3 size: 16 residues. Germline values: CDR1 KGHSH, CDR2 LQKENI. V shed 6 bases and J shed 1 base, with 15 bases lying between them. This chain joins TRBV18 and TRBJ2-2; TRBD2 might be the D (5 bases). This sequence originates from a woman in her forties or fifties with acute or convalescent COVID-19. The sequencing sample was made of peripheral blood. The CDR3 DNA follows: TGTGCCAGCTCCTCTGTAGCGCTAATGAACACCGGGGAGCTGTTTTTT. Protein product: CASSSVALMNTGELFF.